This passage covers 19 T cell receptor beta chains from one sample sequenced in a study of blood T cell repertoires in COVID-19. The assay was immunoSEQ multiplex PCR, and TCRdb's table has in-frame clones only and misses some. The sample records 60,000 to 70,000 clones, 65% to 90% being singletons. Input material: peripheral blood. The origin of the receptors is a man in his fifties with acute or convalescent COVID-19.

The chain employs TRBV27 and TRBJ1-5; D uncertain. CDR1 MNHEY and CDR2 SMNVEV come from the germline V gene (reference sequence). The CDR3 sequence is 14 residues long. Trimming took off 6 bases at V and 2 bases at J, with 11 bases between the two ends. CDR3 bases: TGTGCCAGCAGAGACCTCCAGGGCAATCAGCCCCAGCATTTT. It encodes CASRDLQGNQPQHF.

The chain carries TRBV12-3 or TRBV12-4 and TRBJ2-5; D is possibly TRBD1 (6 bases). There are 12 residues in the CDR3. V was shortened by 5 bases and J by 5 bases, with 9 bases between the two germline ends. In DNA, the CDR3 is TGTGCCAGCAGTCCCCAGGGGGAGACCCAGTACTTC. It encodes CASSPQGETQYF.

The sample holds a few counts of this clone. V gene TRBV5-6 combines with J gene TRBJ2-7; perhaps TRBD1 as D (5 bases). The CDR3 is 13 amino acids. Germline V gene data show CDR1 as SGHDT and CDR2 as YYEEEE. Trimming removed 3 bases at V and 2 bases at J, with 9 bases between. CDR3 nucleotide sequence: TGTGCCAGCAGCTACCAGGGCGCCTACGAGCAGTACGTC. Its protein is CASSYQGAYEQYV.

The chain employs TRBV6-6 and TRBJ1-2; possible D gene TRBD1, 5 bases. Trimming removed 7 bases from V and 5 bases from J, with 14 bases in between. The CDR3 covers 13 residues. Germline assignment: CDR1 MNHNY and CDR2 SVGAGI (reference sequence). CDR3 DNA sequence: TGTGCCAGCATCCTGGGGGGGACTTATGGCTACACCTTC. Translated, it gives CASILGGTYGYTF.

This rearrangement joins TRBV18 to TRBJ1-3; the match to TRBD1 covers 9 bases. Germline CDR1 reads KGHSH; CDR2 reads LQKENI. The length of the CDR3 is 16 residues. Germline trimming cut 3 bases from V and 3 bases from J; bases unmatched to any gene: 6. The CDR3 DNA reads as TGTGCCAGCTCACCCACCACGACAGGGGGTGGAAACACCATATATTTT. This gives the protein CASSPTTTGGGNTIYF.

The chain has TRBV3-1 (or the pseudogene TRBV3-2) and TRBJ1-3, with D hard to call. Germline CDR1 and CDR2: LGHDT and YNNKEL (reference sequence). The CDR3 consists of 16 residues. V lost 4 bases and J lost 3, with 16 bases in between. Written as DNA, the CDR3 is TGTGCCAGCAGCCGATACAGATCAGAAGGTGGAAACACCATATATTTT. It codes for CASSRYRSEGGNTIYF.

This chain's CDR3 is CAWSRDTYNSPLHF. In DNA, the CDR3 is TGTGCCTGGAGCCGGGACACCTATAATTCACCCCTCCACTTT. The chain carries TRBV30 and TRBJ1-6, with a weak D call TRBD1 (6 bases). Germline CDR1 GTSNPN, CDR2 SVGIG (reference sequence). The V end was cut by 3 bases, the J end by 2 bases, with 8 bases between. This CDR3 has 14 residues. The full variable domain, completed using reference TRBV30 and TRBJ1-6, is SQTIHQWPATLVQPVGSPLSLECTVEGTSNPNLYWYRQAAGRGLQLLFYSVGIGQISSEVPQNLSASRPQDRQFILSSKKLLLSDSGFYLCAWSRDTYNSPLHFGNGTRLTVT.

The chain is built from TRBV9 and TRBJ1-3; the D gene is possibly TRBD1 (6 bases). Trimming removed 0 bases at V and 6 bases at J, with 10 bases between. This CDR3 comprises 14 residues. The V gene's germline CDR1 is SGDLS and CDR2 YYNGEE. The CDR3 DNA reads TGTGCCAGCAGCGTAGACGCAGGGGTAAACACCATATATTTT. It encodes CASSVDAGVNTIYF.

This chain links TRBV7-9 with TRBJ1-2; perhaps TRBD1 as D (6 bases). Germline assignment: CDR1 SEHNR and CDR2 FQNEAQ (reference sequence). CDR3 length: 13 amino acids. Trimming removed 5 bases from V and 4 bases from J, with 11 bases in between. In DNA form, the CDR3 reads TGTGCCAGCAGCAACGACAGGCTCTATGGCTACACCTTC. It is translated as CASSNDRLYGYTF.

The CDR3: CASSVGQGIEAFF. The CDR3 nucleotides read TGTGCCAGCAGCGTCGGACAGGGTATTGAAGCTTTCTTT. The J gene is TRBJ1-1, the V gene TRBV5-4, with 8 bases that match TRBD1. This CDR3 spans 13 amino acids. Trimming removed 4 bases from V and 7 bases from J; junction bases left unmatched: 6. Germline V gene data show CDR1 as SGHNT and CDR2 as YYREEE (reference sequence).

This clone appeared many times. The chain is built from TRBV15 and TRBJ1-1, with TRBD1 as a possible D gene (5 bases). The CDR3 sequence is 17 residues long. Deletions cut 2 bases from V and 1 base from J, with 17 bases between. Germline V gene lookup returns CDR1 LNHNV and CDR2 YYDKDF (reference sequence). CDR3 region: CATSRKRKTDQNTEAFF. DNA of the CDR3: TGTGCCACCAGCAGAAAAAGAAAGACAGACCAGAACACTGAAGCTTTCTTT.

The chain's CDR3 is CASGWKLGQGQTPGNEQFF. DNA for the CDR3: TGTGCTAGTGGTTGGAAGCTTGGACAGGGACAGACCCCCGGCAATGAGCAGTTCTTC. V and J are TRBV12-5 and TRBJ2-1; TRBD1 agrees at 8 bases. The J segment lost 6 bases and the V segment lost 4 bases, leaving 20 bases of the junction unmatched. Germline CDR1 reads LGHNT; CDR2 reads FRNRAP. This CDR3 comprises 19 residues.

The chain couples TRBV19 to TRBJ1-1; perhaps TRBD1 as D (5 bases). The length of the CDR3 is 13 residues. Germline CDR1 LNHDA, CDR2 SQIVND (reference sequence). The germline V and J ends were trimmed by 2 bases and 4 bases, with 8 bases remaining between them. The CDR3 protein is CASSILRGTEAFF. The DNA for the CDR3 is TGTGCCAGTAGTATACTAAGGGGCACTGAAGCTTTCTTT.

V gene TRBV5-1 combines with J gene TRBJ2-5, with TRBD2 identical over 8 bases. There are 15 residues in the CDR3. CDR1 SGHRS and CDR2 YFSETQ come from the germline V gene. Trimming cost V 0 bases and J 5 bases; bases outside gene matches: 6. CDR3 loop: CASSLARAGEETQYF. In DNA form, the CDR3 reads TGCGCCAGCAGCTTGGCCAGAGCGGGGGAGGAGACCCAGTACTTC.

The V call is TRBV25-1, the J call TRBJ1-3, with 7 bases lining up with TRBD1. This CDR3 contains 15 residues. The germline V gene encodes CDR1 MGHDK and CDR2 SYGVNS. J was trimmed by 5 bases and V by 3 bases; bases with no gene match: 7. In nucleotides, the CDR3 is TGTGCCAGCAGTGAGCGACAGGGAACGAGAAACACCATATATTTT. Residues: CASSERQGTRNTIYF.

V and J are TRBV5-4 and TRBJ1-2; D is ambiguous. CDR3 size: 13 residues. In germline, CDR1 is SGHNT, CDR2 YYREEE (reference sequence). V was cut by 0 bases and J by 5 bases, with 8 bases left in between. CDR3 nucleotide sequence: TGTGCCAGCAGCTTGGCTGGAGAGTATGGCTACACCTTC. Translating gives CASSLAGEYGYTF. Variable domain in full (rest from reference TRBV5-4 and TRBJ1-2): ETGVTQSPTHLIKTRGQQVTLRCSSQSGHNTVSWYQQALGQGPQFIFQYYREEENGRGNFPPRFSGLQFPNYSSELNVNALELDDSALYLCASSLAGEYGYTFGSGTRLTVV.

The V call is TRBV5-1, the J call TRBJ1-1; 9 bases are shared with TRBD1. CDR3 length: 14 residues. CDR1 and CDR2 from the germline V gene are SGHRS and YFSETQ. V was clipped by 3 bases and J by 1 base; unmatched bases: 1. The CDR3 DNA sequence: TGCGCCAGCAGCTACAGGGGGCCGAACACTGAAGCTTTCTTT. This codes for CASSYRGPNTEAFF.

The CDR3 DNA follows: TGTGCCAGCAGCCTAGGACTAGCGGGGACTAGCACAGATACGCAGTATTTT. Translation gives CASSLGLAGTSTDTQYF. The gene calls are TRBV4-2 and TRBJ2-3, with 12 bases fitting TRBD2. Trimming took 4 bases from V and 0 from J; bases not matched to a gene: 5. Germline V lookup: CDR1 LGHNA, CDR2 YNFKEQ. This CDR3 region has 17 residues.

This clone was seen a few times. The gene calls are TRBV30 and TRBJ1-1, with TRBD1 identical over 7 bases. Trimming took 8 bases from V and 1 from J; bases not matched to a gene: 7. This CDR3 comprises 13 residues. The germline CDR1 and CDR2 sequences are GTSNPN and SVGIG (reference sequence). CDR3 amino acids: CAGSRDRNTEAFF. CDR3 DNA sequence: TGTGCCGGGTCCCGGGACAGGAACACTGAAGCTTTCTTT.